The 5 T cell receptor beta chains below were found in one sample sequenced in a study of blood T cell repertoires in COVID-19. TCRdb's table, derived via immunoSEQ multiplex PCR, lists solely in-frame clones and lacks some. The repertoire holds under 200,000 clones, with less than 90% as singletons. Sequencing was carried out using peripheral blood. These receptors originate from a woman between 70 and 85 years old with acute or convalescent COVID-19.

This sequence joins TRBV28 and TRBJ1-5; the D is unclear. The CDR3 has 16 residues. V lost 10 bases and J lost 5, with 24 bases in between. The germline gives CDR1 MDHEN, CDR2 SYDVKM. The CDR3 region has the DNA TGTGCCACCATGGGCCCGGGGAGATTGAGGGATCAGCCCCAGCATTTT. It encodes CATMGPGRLRDQPQHF.

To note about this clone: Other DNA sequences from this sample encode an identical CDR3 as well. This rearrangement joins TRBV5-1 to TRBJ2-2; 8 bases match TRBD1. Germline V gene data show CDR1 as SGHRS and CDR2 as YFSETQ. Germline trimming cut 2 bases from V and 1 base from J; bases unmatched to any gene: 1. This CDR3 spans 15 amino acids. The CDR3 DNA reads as TGCGCCAGCAGCTTAGACAGGGGGAACACCGGGGAGCTGTTTTTT. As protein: CASSLDRGNTGELFF. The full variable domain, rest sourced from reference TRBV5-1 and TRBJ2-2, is KAGVTQTPRYLIKTRGQQVTLSCSPISGHRSVSWYQQTPGQGLQFLFEYFSETQRNKGNFPGRFSGRQFSNSRSEMNVSTLELGDSALYLCASSLDRGNTGELFFGEGSRLTVL.

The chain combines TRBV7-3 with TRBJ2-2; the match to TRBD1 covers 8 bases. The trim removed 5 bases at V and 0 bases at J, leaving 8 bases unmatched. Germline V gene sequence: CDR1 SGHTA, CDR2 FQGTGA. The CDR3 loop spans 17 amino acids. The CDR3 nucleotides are TGTGCCAGCAGCCCCACTTCGGACAGGGCGAACACCGGGGAGCTGTTTTTT. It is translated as CASSPTSDRANTGELFF.

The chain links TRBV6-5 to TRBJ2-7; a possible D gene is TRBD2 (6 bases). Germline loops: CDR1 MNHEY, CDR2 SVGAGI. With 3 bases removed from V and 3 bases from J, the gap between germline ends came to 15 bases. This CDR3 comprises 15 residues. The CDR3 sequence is CASSYRDRGIYEQYF. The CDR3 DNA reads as TGTGCCAGCAGTTATCGCGACCGCGGGATCTACGAGCAGTACTTC.

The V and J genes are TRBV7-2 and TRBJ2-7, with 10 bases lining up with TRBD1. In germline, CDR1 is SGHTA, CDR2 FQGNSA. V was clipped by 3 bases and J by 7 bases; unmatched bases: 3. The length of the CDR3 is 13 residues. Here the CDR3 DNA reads TGTGCCAGCAGCTTGGACAGGGGGTTTGAGCAGTACTTC. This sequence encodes CASSLDRGFEQYF.